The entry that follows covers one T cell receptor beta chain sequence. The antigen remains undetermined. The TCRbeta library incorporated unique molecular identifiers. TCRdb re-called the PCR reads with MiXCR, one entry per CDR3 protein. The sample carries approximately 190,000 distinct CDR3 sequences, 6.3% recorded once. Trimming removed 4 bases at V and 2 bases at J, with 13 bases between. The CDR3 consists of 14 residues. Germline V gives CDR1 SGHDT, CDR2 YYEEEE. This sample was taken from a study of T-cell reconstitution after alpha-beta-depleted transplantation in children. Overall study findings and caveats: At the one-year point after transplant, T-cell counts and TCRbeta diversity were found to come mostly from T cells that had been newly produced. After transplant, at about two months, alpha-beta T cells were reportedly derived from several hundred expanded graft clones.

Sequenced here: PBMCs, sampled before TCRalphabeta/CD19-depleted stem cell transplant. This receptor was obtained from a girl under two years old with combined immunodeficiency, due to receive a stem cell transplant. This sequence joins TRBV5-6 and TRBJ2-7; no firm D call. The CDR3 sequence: CASSPLSATYEQYF. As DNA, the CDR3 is TGTGCCAGCAGCCCCCTTTCGGCTACCTACGAGCAGTACTTC.